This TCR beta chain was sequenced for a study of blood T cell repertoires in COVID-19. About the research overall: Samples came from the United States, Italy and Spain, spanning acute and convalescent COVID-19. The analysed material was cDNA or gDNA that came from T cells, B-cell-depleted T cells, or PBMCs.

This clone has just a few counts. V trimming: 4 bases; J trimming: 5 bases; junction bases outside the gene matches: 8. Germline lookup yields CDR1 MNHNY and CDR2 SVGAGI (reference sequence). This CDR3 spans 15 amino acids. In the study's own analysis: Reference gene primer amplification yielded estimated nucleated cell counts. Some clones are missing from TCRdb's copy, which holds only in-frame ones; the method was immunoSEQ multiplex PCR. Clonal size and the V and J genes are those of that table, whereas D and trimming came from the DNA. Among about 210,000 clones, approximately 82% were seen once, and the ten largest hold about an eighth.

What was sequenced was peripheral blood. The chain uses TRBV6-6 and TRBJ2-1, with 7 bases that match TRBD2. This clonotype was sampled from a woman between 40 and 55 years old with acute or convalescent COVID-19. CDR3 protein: CASSSGLVLNNEQFF. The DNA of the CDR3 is TGTGCCAGCAGTTCCGGACTAGTTCTAAACAATGAGCAGTTCTTC.